These T cell receptor beta chains were read from a single sample in a study of blood T cell repertoires in COVID-19. Measured with immunoSEQ multiplex PCR; TCRdb has only the in-frame clones, and not every one. The sample consists of about 140,000 clones, approximately 80% of them appearing once. Sequencing was carried out using peripheral blood. These receptors originate from a human donor in a cohort sampled during active COVID-19. CDR3s include the opening cysteine and the closing phenylalanine or tryptophan. A D gene is named only where the DNA matches it firmly.

j_call v_call d_call cdr3_aa
TRBJ2-1 TRBV25-1 TRBD1 CASSEFNRGLGDEQFF
TRBJ2-7 TRBV4-1 TRBD1 CASSQTTGPYEQYF
TRBJ1-3 TRBV5-6 . CASSLWTAGSISGNTIYF
TRBJ2-1 TRBV5-1 TRBD1 CASSLTGGNNEQFF
TRBJ2-2 TRBV14 . CASSQEVAILNTGELFF
TRBJ2-3 TRBV6-2/TRBV6-3 TRBD2 CASSLGLVGDTQYF
TRBJ2-1 TRBV6-1 . CASSGPLGAQDYNEQFF
TRBJ2-5 TRBV7-2 TRBD1 CASSLADRGQTQYF
TRBJ2-3 TRBV5-1 . CASSFEWDTQYF
TRBJ1-6 TRBV28 TRBD1 CASSQGTGTSPLHF
TRBJ2-2 TRBV10-3 TRBD1 CATGTGGGRGTGELFF
TRBJ2-1 TRBV9 TRBD2 CASSVASGANNEQFF
TRBJ1-2 TRBV19 . CASNLGTNYGYTF
TRBJ2-3 TRBV7-9 TRBD1 CASSLAFRGRTDTQYF
TRBJ1-6 TRBV7-9 . CASSTRQEEGSPLHF
TRBJ2-7 TRBV6-1 . CASSEGRNRVLEQYF
TRBJ1-3 TRBV2 . CASRRDTVVENTIYF
TRBJ1-4 TRBV2 . CATHRRTNEKLFF
TRBJ2-2 TRBV7-9 . CASSPSPSTGRTGELFF
TRBJ2-3 TRBV9 TRBD2 CASSMRTSGPDTQYF
TRBJ2-1 TRBV27 TRBD2 CASSLLPGTSGGPDYNEQFF
TRBJ2-3 TRBV29-1 TRBD1 CSAGRGQGMDTQYF
TRBJ2-7 TRBV11-2 TRBD1 CASSLGPGQGYEQYF
TRBJ1-1 TRBV5-4 . CASSGEHRVTEAFF
TRBJ1-2 TRBV5-1 . CASSLDTNYGYTF
TRBJ2-1 TRBV5-4 TRBD2 CASSFGGAKYNEQFF
TRBJ2-3 TRBV19 . CASSPFQGGDTQYF
TRBJ2-1 TRBV4-2 TRBD2 CASSQGLANEQFF
TRBJ2-1 TRBV18 . CASSPAPGGGNEQFF
TRBJ2-2 TRBV2 TRBD1 CASAPGQGARTGELFF
TRBJ1-5 TRBV25-1 . CASSEPGKNQPQHF
TRBJ1-5 TRBV5-5 . CASSFNGGGHSNQPQHF
TRBJ2-5 TRBV4-3 TRBD2 CASSQDSRGGGETQYF
TRBJ2-1 TRBV10-3 TRBD1 CAISESKGGRYNEQFF
TRBJ2-7 TRBV6-5 . CASVRGEGIQYF
TRBJ2-7 TRBV15 . CATSRTTGSSYEQYF
TRBJ1-3 TRBV11-2 . CASTPRVRDSGNTIYF
TRBJ2-7 TRBV23-1 . CANLWGLFSYEQYF
TRBJ2-3 TRBV15 . CATSRVAGGLSTDTQYF
TRBJ2-1 TRBV10-3 TRBD2 CAIRGSGGPYNEQFF
TRBJ1-5 TRBV19 . CASSILTTGSNQPQHF
TRBJ1-2 TRBV10-3 . CATHSTGTPYGYTF
TRBJ2-2 TRBV6-1 . CASSDLLPNTGELFF
TRBJ2-2 TRBV11-1 . CASSPTFTGELFF
TRBJ1-5 TRBV4-2 TRBD1 CASSQVGQALRGNQPQHF
TRBJ2-4 TRBV5-1 TRBD1 CASSLGGQSSGIQYF
TRBJ1-1 TRBV4-2 . CASSQDAGVRPGTEAFF
TRBJ1-2 TRBV28 . CASSLGALRYTF
TRBJ2-7 TRBV19 . CASSVGTYSTYEQYF
TRBJ2-1 TRBV4-1 TRBD2 CASSLRTSDTSYNEQFF
TRBJ2-5 TRBV4-2 TRBD2 CASSQEPPGLAGGGTQYF
TRBJ2-5 TRBV7-2 TRBD2 CASSLQSGGQETQYF
TRBJ1-2 TRBV9 . CASSVGGENYGYTF
TRBJ1-2 TRBV27 TRBD1 CASSTTQSGGPFYGYTF
TRBJ2-2 TRBV7-7 . CASSPDVFNTGELFF